Given below is one T cell receptor (beta chain) in context. This clone's antigen is unknown. One base away there is no much larger clone; base qualities are not given. Receptors were amplified or captured by multiplex PCR. This sample was sequenced with an Illumina HiSeq 4000. TCR beta libraries were built with iRepertoire HTBI primers and Arm-PCR amplification of CDR3 regions. Gel purification was performed on PCR products prior to sequencing. The authors' analysis ran thus. Gene usage analysis of CDR3 amino acid clonotypes relied on the roughly 58 TRBV and 13 to 15 TRBJ segments identified across samples. COPE and FqMerger were used to merge filtered high-quality paired reads into contigs. BLAST was used to align contigs to IMGT TRBV, TRBD and TRBJ reference genes, with CDR3 defined following IMGT. Any clonotype with a frequency above 0.1% was classified as a highly expanded clone. Repertoire diversity was measured by Shannon entropy, and V-J evenness by the Gini coefficient. Public clonotypes were defined as clonotypes shared by more than one individual. TCRdb itself trimmed the public reads at Q25 with fastp, ran MiXCR and retained productive beta chains. Entries that share a CDR3 protein sequence are merged under the most common genes and DNA. It is TCRdb's table, rather than the study itself, that gives the V and J calls and clone size. The table for this sample lists some 240,000 distinct CDR3 sequences; around a fifth of them were counted only once. About an eighth of the sample goes to the ten largest clones.

The data were taken from a study of regulatory T cells in long-lasting Graves disease (dated by TCRdb to about 2021). Turning to the overall study: Patients with newly diagnosed Graves' disease had been on antithyroid drugs for under 3 months. Peripheral blood TCR sequencing and RNA sequencing compared persistent Graves' disease patients with newly diagnosed Graves' disease patients. The study took place in China and was registered as a clinical trial. TCR sequencing covered 13 persistent and around 20 newly diagnosed Graves' disease patients, 33 samples in total.

Based on the germline V gene (reference sequence), the CDR1 and CDR2 sequences are LGHDT and YNNKEL. The junction shows trimming of 3 bases on V and 1 base on J, and the gene matches do not reach 3 bases of it. The CDR3 holds 15 amino acids from the cysteine to the phenylalanine. Here the CDR3 DNA is all that survives: 45 bases in frame from base 1. Interpreted using the paper, the time point label stands for: newly diagnosed GD, antithyroid drugs for less than 3 months. For both TCR sequencing and RNA sequencing, RNA was extracted from PBMCs in TRIzol. The diagnosis of Graves' disease was made according to American Thyroid Association guidelines. Recruitment of patients was carried out at an endocrinology department in Xi'an, China. Each patient gave approximately 10 milliliters of peripheral blood, collected in an EDTA anticoagulant tube. PBMCs were isolated by Ficoll Paque Plus density gradient separation without further T cell sorting. RNA quality was checked with an Agilent 2100 Bioanalyzer and agarose gel, and concentration with a NanoDrop 2000.

Results and caveats for the whole study, not just this receptor: Preferential use of TRBV28, TRBJ1-2 and TRBJ2-5 was observed in persistent disease, whereas TRBV20-1 and TRBJ2-1 were favored in newly diagnosed disease. Only the TCR beta chain was sequenced and analyzed. Persistent Graves' disease patients showed lower TCR Shannon entropy and fewer highly expanded clones than newly diagnosed patients, suggesting clonal expansion. Only peripheral blood was studied, because thyroid tissue, the primary lesion, was inaccessible. The authors acknowledged the small sample size as a limitation that may reduce accuracy. A larger number of public clonotypes was shared among persistent patients (2,741) than among newly diagnosed patients (around 870).

The sample also formed part of further work on T cells in Graves' hyperthyroidism and ophthalmopathy. Reported in the second study: Stable Graves' hyperthyroidism was defined as the absence of progression to ophthalmopathy over 18 months of follow-up. Hyperthyroidism patients were aged 18 to 65 years and newly diagnosed, with disease duration of less than 2 months. The study excluded patients with uncontrolled infections, other autoimmune diseases, pregnancy or lactation. Clinical symptoms, serum thyroxine and TRAb, thyroid ultrasound, and orbital computed tomography formed the basis for the diagnoses. For the first round of RT-PCR on the TCR CDR3, the HTBI primer set was used together with the Qiagen OneStep RT-PCR kit. Most expanded thyroid clonotypes (frequency above 0.001) were also found in blood, which suggests that blood repertoires may mirror thyroid immune responses. A model built on a 13 V-J signature distinguished ophthalmopathy from stable hyperthyroidism, reaching 85% to 90% sensitivity and around 81% specificity in cross-validation and 80%/75% in testing. In validation, the model predicted progression to ophthalmopathy a median of 6.5 months before onset, with roughly 71% sensitivity and almost 75% specificity. To identify distinguishing TCR V-J signatures, a discovery cohort of some 100 patients was used, comprising 40 to 45 with Graves' ophthalmopathy and 55 to 65 with stable Graves' hyperthyroidism. Whether ophthalmopathy could be predicted prospectively was tested in an independent validation cohort made up of under 20 hyperthyroidism patients plus 17 patients who later progressed to ophthalmopathy. The 95 to 100 discovery patients were randomly divided into training and test sets at a 7:3 ratio. Thyroid tissue and blood T-cell repertoires from about 6 Graves' hyperthyroidism patients were also compared in the study. Once sampling was done, hyperthyroidism patients were given methimazole at a starting dose of 30 mg daily, whereas ophthalmopathy patients were given high-dose intravenous methylprednisolone. Libraries were constructed in a second round of multiplex PCR, after which size selection and purification were performed. The libraries were sequenced on an Illumina HiSeq2000 using paired-end 100 bp reads. SOAPnuke was used to process the raw data, throwing out any read that contained adapters or uncalled bases, had a mean Phred below 15, or lacked an exact constant-primer or identifier match. COPE v1.2.5 was used to merge high-quality paired reads, and clonotypes were defined as unique nucleotide sequences. MiTCR v1.1 was used to align clonotypes to the IMGT TRBV, TRBD and TRBJ reference segments. The analysis included only V-J combinations with a frequency above 0.0001, which together covered around 99% of the repertoires. A TCS score was defined as the ratio between F50 (clonal expansion) and ExV (chaos), using BLOSUM62-based TCRdist between CDR3 peptides within each V-J. Welch's t-statistics and random forest reduced 500 to 550 V-J features to about 13, which were used in a naive Bayes classifier (R e1071). Sample size was not statistically predetermined, and investigators were not blinded to group allocation. The paper describes TCR Vbeta CDR3 sequencing of roughly 130 peripheral blood samples, made up of approximately 40 ophthalmopathy patients, 70 to 80 hyperthyroidism patients and about 17 progressor patients.

The sequence joins TRBV3-1 to TRBJ2-4; 7 of the junction bases match TRBD1. The TCR sequence derives from a woman between 25 and 40 years old with Graves disease. Donor details come from another sample of the same person, matched by shared clones. The starting material was peripheral blood mononuclear cells (PBMCs), obtained at new diagnosis, from a patient treated with antithyroid drugs. This receptor carries the CDR3 CASSHRGSAKNIQYF. The nucleotide sequence reads as follows: TGTGCCAGCAGCCACAGGGGGTCGGCCAAAAACATTCAGTACTTC. Outside the CDR3, residues come from the reference TRBV3-1 and TRBJ2-4 proteins, so the full variable domain is: DTAVSQTPKYLVTQMGNDKSIKCEQNLGHDTMYWYKQDSKKFLKIMFSYNNKELIINETVPNRFSPKSPDKAHLNLHINSLELGDSAVYFCASSHRGSAKNIQYFGAGTRLSVL.